The 9 T cell receptor beta chains below all came from one sample that was sequenced in a study of T cells in women clearing cervical HPV infection. This table comes from immunoSEQ multiplex PCR, and its TCRdb copy is limited to in-frame clones, with some not included. This sample lists around 31,000 clones; its ten largest clones have around 20%. Sequenced input: blood buffy coat. The origin of the receptors is a woman between 18 and 70 years old with a cervical HPV16 infection that either progressed to CIN3+ or cleared (not recorded which).

In the case of this clone: The read stops 3 residues short of the end of the CDR3; the missing end is completed from the germline J gene. This sequence joins TRBV30 and TRBJ2-4, with D possibly matching TRBD2 (6 bases). This CDR3 contains 14 residues. With 0 bases removed from V and 2 bases from J, the gap between germline ends came to 8 bases. Germline V gives CDR1 GTSNPN, CDR2 SVGIG (reference sequence). The part of the CDR3 DNA that was read is TGTGCCTGGAGTGTGGGGGGATCCAAAAACATT. Translation: CAWSVGGSKNI. The full CDR3 reads CAWSVGGSKNIQYF.

As to this clone: The missing CDR3 end, 3 residues past where the read stops, is filled in from the germline J gene. J is TRBJ1-4 and V is TRBV20-1, with 8 bases identical to TRBD1. V trimming: 6 bases; J trimming: 5 bases; junction bases outside the gene matches: 8. The V gene's germline CDR1 is DFQATT and CDR2 SNEGSKA (reference sequence). The CDR3 is made up of 14 amino acids. CDR3 loop: CSAPNTGGNEKLFF. CDR3 bases read: TGCAGTGCCCCTAATACAGGGGGGAATGAAAAA.

Notes on this clone: Read data end 3 residues before the CDR3 end; the end is taken from the germline J gene. The gene calls are TRBV5-4 and TRBJ2-5; possibly TRBD1 for D (6 bases). The CDR3 is made up of 15 amino acids. Germline-derived CDR1 and CDR2 are SGHNT and YYREEE (reference sequence). Trimming shortened V by 0 bases and J by 4 bases, and 13 bases separated the two germline ends. CDR3 sequence: CASSLDVGHSETQYF. The DNA read from the CDR3 is TGTGCCAGCAGCTTGGACGTGGGACATTCAGAGACC.

As concerns this clone: The CDR3 end is not reached by the read, which stops 3 residues before it; the germline J gene fills it in. The J gene is TRBJ2-3, the V gene TRBV12-3 or TRBV12-4, with D possibly matching TRBD2 (5 bases). The length of the CDR3 is 16 residues. The V and J ends lost 5 bases and 2 bases respectively, with 17 bases between them. The DNA read from the CDR3 is TGTGCCAGCAGTCGTCCCCATAGCGAGTCCACAGATACG. It codes for CASSRPHSESTDT. The CDR3 reads in full as CASSRPHSESTDTQYF.

For this clone: Sequencing ends 3 residues short of the CDR3 end; the germline J gene provides the rest. This chain joins TRBV7-2 and TRBJ2-5, with D hard to call. Germline V lookup: CDR1 SGHTA, CDR2 FQGNSA. The CDR3 is 13 amino acids. The V gene lost 4 bases and the J gene lost 5 bases, with 11 bases spanning the gap. The CDR3 protein is CASSWYSRETQYF. The part of the CDR3 DNA that was read is TGTGCCAGCAGCTGGTATAGCCGGGAGACC.

Notes on this clone: The read is 3 residues too short to cover the CDR3 end, so that end is filled in from the germline J gene. This chain joins TRBV6-2 or TRBV6-3 and TRBJ2-7; 9 bases line up with TRBD2. The V gene end was trimmed by 0 bases and the J gene end by 5 bases; junction bases not matched to a gene: 5. The CDR3 is made up of 15 amino acids. Germline CDR1 reads MNHEY; CDR2 reads SVGEGT. The sequenced part of the CDR3 DNA is TGTGCCAGCAGTTACTCTCCTAGCGGGATCAACGAG. As protein: CASSYSPSGINE. The full CDR3 reads CASSYSPSGINEQYF.

Regarding this clone: Read data end 3 residues before the CDR3 end; the end is taken from the germline J gene. The chain carries TRBV2 and TRBJ2-7; 7 nucleotides align to TRBD2. The J segment lost 1 base and the V segment lost 2 bases, leaving 5 bases of the junction unmatched. CDR3 size: 15 residues. From germline, CDR1 is SNHLY and CDR2 FYNNEI. The part of the CDR3 DNA that was read is TGTGCCAGCAGTGAATCAGCGGGAATTTCCTACGAG. Translated, it gives CASSESAGISYE. The complete CDR3 protein is CASSESAGISYEQYF.

About this clone: The CDR3 end falls 3 residues outside the read, so it is completed with the germline J gene. The chain combines TRBV7-3 with TRBJ2-6; 11 positions match TRBD1. The CDR3 sequence is 17 residues long. The germline CDR1 and CDR2 sequences are SGHTA and FQGTGA. V lost 5 bases and J lost 1; bases outside the gene matches: 4. CDR3 in amino acids: CASSPGQGASGANVLTF. Incomplete CDR3 DNA: TGTGCCAGCAGCCCCGGACAGGGGGCGTCTGGGGCCAACGTC.

Remarks on this clone: The CDR3 is cut off 3 residues early in the read; its end comes from the germline J gene. V usage is TRBV30 and J usage is TRBJ1-2; unclear D gene. The CDR3 totals 14 residues. Germline V gene sequence: CDR1 GTSNPN, CDR2 SVGIG (reference sequence). V was cut by 1 base and J by 0 bases, with 9 bases left in between. The DNA read from the CDR3 is TGTGCCTGGAGTGCGGGGATGGCTAACTATGGC. Its protein product is CAWSAGMANYG. The whole CDR3 sequence reads CAWSAGMANYGYTF.